This TCR beta chain emerged from a study of blood T cell repertoires in COVID-19. Study-wide context: Whether acute or convalescent, the COVID-19 samples came from the United States, Italy and Spain. T cells, B-cell-depleted T cells, or PBMCs provided the cDNA or gDNA that served as material.

As processed by the authors: Reference gene primer amplification gave estimated nucleated cell counts. Here immunoSEQ multiplex PCR was the method, and the copy in TCRdb shows in-frame clones only, minus some. V and J calls and clone size are as listed in that table; D and trimming were resolved from the DNA. The data contain about 39,000 clones, around four fifths of them singletons. Trimming left V 2 bases short and J 7 bases short, with 5 bases between. CDR1 is LNHDA, CDR2 SQIVND, per germline (reference sequence). This CDR3 is 12 amino acids long. The rearrangement uses TRBV19 and TRBJ1-4; D not certain. Sequencing used peripheral blood. This clonotype was sampled from a man aged 45-65 years with active or convalescent COVID-19. The CDR3 bases are TGTGCCAGTAGTATACTTAGTGAAAAACTGTTTTTT. Translation: CASSILSEKLFF.